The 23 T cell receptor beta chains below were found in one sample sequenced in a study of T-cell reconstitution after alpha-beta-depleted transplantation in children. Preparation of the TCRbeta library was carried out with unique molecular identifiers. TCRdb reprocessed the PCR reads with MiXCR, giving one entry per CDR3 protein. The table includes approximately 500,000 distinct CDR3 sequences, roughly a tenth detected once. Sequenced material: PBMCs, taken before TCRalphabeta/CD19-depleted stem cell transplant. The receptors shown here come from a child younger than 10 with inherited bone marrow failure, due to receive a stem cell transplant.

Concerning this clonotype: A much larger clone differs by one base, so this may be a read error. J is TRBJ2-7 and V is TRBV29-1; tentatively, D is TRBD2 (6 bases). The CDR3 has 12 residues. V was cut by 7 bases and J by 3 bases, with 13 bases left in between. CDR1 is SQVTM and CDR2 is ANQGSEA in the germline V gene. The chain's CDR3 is CSGLGPDYEQYF. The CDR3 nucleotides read TGCAGCGGACTAGGGCCCGACTACGAGCAGTACTTC.

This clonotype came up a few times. The DNA of the CDR3 is TGTGCCAGCAGCTTTCACGACAGGGGCCTTTTCTATGGCTACACCTTC. The encoded protein is CASSFHDRGLFYGYTF. The V call is TRBV7-2, the J call TRBJ1-2, with TRBD1 identical over 8 bases. This CDR3 region has 16 residues. Germline V gives CDR1 SGHTA, CDR2 FQGNSA. The V segment lost 3 bases and the J segment 4 bases; nucleotides outside the gene matches: 10.

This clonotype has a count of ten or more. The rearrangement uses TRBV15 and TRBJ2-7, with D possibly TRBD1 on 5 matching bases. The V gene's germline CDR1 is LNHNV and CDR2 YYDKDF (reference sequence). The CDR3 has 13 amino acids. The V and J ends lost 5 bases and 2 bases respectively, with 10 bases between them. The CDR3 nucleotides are TGTGCCACCAGCCCCAGGGAACCCTACGAGCAGTACTTC. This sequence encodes CATSPREPYEQYF.

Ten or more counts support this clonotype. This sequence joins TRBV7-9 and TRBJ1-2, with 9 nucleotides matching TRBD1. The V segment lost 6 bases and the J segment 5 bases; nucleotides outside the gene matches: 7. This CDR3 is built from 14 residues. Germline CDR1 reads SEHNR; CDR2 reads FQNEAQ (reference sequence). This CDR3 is CASRQGTGSYGYTF. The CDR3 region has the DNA TGTGCCAGCAGGCAAGGGACAGGGTCTTATGGCTACACCTTC.

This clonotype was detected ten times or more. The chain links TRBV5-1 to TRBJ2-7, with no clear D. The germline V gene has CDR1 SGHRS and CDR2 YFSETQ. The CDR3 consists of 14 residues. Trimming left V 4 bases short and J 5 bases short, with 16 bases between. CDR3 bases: TGCGCCAGCAGCGCATTAATTGGCAGCGACGAGCAGTACTTC. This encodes CASSALIGSDEQYF.

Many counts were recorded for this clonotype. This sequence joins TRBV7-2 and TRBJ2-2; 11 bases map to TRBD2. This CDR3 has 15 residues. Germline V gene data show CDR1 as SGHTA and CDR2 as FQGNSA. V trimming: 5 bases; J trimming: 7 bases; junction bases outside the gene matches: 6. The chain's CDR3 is CASSPGLAGIGELFF. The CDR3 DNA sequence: TGTGCCAGCAGCCCTGGACTAGCGGGTATCGGGGAGCTGTTTTTT.

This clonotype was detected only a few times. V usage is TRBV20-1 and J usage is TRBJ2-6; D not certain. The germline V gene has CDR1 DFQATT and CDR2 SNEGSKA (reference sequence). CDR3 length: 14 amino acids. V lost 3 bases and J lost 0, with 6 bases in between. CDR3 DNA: TGCAGTGCTAGCCCGCACTCTGGGGCCAACGTCCTGACTTTC. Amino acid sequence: CSASPHSGANVLTF.

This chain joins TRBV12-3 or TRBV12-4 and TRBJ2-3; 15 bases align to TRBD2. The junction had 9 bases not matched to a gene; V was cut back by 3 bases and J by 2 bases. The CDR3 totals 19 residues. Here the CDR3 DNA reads TGTGCCAGCAGTTTGGGACTAGCGGGAGGTAGTGAGGCCACAGATACGCAGTATTTT. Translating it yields CASSLGLAGGSEATDTQYF.

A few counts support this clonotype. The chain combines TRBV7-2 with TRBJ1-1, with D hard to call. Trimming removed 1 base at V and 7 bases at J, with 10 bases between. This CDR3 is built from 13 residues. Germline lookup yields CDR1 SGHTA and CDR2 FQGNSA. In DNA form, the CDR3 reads TGTGCCAGCAGCTTAGATCCGGGCCGTGAAGCTTTCTTT. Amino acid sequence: CASSLDPGREAFF.

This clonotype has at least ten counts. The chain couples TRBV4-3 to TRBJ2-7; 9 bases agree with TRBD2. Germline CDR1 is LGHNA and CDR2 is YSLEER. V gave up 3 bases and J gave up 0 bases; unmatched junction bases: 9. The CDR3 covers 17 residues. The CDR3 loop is CASSHDTSGLSSYEQYF. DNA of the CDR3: TGCGCCAGCAGCCACGACACTAGCGGGTTAAGCTCCTACGAGCAGTACTTC.

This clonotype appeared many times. The CDR3 loop reads CATGGGPGLYGYTF. In nucleotides, the CDR3 is TGTGCCACAGGCGGGGGGCCAGGGCTCTATGGCTACACCTTC. The chain couples TRBV10-3 to TRBJ1-2, with a weak D call TRBD1 (6 bases). Germline assignment: CDR1 ENHRY and CDR2 SYGVKD. There are 14 residues in the CDR3. V was pared by 10 bases and J by 4 bases, with 19 bases between.

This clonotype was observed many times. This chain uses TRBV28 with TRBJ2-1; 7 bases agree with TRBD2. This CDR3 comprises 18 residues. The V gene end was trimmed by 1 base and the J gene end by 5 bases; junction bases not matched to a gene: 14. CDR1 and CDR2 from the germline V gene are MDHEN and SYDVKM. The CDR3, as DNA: TGTGCCAGCAGTTTATATCCCCTGGGGGAGCGGGAAAACAATGAGCAGTTCTTC. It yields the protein CASSLYPLGERENNEQFF.

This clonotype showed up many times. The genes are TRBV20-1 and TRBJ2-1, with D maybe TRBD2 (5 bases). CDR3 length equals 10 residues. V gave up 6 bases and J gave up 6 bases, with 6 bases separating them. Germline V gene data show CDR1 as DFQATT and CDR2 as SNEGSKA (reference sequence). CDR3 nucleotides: TGCAGTGCACTAGGCAATGAGCAGTTCTTC. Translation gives CSALGNEQFF.

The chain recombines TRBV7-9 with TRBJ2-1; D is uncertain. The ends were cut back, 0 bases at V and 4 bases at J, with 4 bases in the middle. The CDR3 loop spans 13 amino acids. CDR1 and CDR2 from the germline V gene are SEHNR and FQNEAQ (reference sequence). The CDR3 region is CASSLAVYNEQFF. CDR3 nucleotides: TGTGCCAGCAGCTTAGCGGTTTACAATGAGCAGTTCTTC.

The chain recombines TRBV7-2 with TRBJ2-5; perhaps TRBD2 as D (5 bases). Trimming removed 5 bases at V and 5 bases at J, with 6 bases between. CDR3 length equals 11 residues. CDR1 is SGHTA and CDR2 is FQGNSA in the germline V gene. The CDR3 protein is CASSDYETQYF. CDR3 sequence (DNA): TGTGCCAGCAGCGACTACGAGACCCAGTACTTC.

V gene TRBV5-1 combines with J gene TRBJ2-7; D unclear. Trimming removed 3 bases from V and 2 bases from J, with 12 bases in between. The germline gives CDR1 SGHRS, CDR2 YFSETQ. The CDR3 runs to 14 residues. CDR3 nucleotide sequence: TGCGCCAGCAGCTCCGATCCTTCTCCCTACGAGCAGTACTTC. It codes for CASSSDPSPYEQYF.

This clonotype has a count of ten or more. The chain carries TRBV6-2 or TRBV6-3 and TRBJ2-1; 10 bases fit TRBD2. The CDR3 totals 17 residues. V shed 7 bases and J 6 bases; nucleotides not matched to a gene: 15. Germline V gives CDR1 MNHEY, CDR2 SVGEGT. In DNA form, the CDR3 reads TGTGCCAGCACCTCCAGGGTAGCGGGAGGAATTCTCAATGAGCAGTTCTTC. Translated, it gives CASTSRVAGGILNEQFF.

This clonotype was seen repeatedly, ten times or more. The CDR3, as DNA: TGCGCCAGCAGCCAAGATCAGGGGGGCTATGGCTACACCTTC. This codes for CASSQDQGGYGYTF. The rearrangement links TRBV4-3 to TRBJ1-2, with 7 bases lining up with TRBD1. The CDR3 is 14 residues long. V dropped 0 bases and J dropped 4; count of bases not matched to a gene: 2. CDR1 and CDR2 from the germline V gene are LGHNA and YSLEER.

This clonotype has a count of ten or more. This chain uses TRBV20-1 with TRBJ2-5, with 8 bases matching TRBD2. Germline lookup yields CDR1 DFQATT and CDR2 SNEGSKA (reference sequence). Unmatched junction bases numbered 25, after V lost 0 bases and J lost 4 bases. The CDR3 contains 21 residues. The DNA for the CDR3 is TGCAGTGCTAGAGATGGAGCCGGGCGAGCGAGCGGGAGCGAGAGGGGAGAGACCCAGTACTTC. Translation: CSARDGAGRASGSERGETQYF.

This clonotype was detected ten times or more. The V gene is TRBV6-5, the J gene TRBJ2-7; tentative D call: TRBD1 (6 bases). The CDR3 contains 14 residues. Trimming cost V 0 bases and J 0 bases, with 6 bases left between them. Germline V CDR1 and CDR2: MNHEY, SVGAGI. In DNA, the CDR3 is TGTGCCAGCAGTTACTCGGACAGCTCCTACGAGCAGTACTTC. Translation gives CASSYSDSSYEQYF.

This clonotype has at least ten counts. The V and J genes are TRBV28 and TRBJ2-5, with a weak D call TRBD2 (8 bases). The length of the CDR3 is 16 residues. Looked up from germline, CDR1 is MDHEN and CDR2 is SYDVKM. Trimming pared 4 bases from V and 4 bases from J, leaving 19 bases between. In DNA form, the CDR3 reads TGTGCCAGCAGTTCCCCGGGAGGGCAGGGGGGAGAGACCCAGTACTTC. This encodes CASSSPGGQGGETQYF.

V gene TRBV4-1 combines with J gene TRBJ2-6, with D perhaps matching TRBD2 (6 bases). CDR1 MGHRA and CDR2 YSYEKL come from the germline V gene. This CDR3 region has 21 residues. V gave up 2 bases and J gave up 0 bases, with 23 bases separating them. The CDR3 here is CASSQYAGTSFSNSGANVLTF. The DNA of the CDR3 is TGCGCCAGCAGCCAATATGCCGGGACTTCCTTTTCCAACTCTGGGGCCAACGTCCTGACTTTC.

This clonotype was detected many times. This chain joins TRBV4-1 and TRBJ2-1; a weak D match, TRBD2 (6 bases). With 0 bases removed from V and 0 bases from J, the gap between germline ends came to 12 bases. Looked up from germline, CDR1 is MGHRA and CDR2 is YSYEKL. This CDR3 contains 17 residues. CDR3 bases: TGCGCCAGCAGCCAAGAGGGAGGAGGGAGCTCCTACAATGAGCAGTTCTTC. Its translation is CASSQEGGGSSYNEQFF.